The 21 T cell receptor beta chains below come from one sample, sequenced in a study of cytomegalovirus exposure and HLA in healthy donors. The PCR contained 60 Vbeta and 13 Jbeta primers. Clones were sequenced by immunoSEQ multiplex PCR, and TCRdb holds only the in-frame ones, with some missing. The sample yields approximately 170,000 clones, around 85% seen once. The sequenced sample consisted of PBMCs. These receptors all stem from a man aged 45 to 65 in good health and CMV-seropositive.

This clone has just a few counts. V is TRBV18 and J is TRBJ1-1; 9 nucleotides align to TRBD1. The CDR3 totals 14 residues. Trimming at V came to 5 bases and at J to 5 bases, leaving 6 bases not matched to a gene. Germline V gene lookup returns CDR1 KGHSH and CDR2 LQKENI. The CDR3 sequence is CASSEDRGRTEAFF. Here the CDR3 DNA reads TGTGCCAGCTCAGAGGACAGGGGAAGGACTGAAGCTTTCTTT.

CDR3 DNA sequence: TGTGCCAGCAGTGAACCAAGCAGGGGAAACACCATATATTTT. The encoded protein is CASSEPSRGNTIYF. The chain employs TRBV6-1 and TRBJ1-3; D unclear. In germline, CDR1 is MNHNS, CDR2 SASEGT. This CDR3 has 14 residues. Trimming removed 2 bases at V and 4 bases at J, with 9 bases between.

The chain combines TRBV30 with TRBJ2-7; a weak D match, TRBD1 (6 bases). Germline-derived CDR1 and CDR2 are GTSNPN and SVGIG (reference sequence). Trimming stripped 4 bases from V and 6 bases from J, with 13 bases between. The CDR3 is 12 amino acids. Here the CDR3 reads CAWTLGGSEQYF. CDR3 DNA: TGTGCCTGGACATTAGGGGGTAGCGAGCAGTACTTC.

The chain employs TRBV19 and TRBJ1-2, with 7 bases fitting TRBD1. V was pared by 0 bases and J by 10 bases, with 8 bases of the junction left unmatched. The germline gives CDR1 LNHDA, CDR2 SQIVND (reference sequence). The CDR3 sequence is 14 residues long. DNA for the CDR3: TGTGCCAGTAGTATAGACGGCAGGGGGTCTGACTACACCTTC. Translated: CASSIDGRGSDYTF. Full variable domain (rest looked up from reference TRBV19 and TRBJ1-2): DGGITQSPKYLFRKEGQNVTLSCEQNLNHDAMYWYRQDPGQGLRLIYYSQIVNDFQKGDIAEGYSVSREKKESFPLTVTSAQKNPTAFYLCASSIDGRGSDYTFGSGTRLTVV.

The chain combines TRBV7-2 with TRBJ1-4; D gene ambiguous. This CDR3 has 13 residues. CDR1 is SGHTA and CDR2 is FQGNSA in the germline V gene. The germline V and J ends were trimmed by 10 bases and 4 bases, with 13 bases remaining between them. The CDR3 here is CATRRWVNEKLFF. The CDR3 DNA reads TGTGCCACCCGGCGGTGGGTTAATGAAAAACTGTTTTTT.

The CDR3 loop reads CASRKNQGAEAFF. CDR3 DNA sequence: TGTGCCAGCAGAAAAAACCAGGGGGCTGAAGCTTTCTTT. The chain joins TRBV7-2 to TRBJ1-1, with 7 bases lining up with TRBD1. The V gene end was trimmed by 6 bases and the J gene end by 6 bases; junction bases not matched to a gene: 7. The germline V gene encodes CDR1 SGHTA and CDR2 FQGNSA. The CDR3 is 13 residues long.

V is TRBV9 and J is TRBJ2-1; D gene unclear. The germline V gene has CDR1 SGDLS and CDR2 YYNGEE. The ends were cut back, 0 bases at V and 0 bases at J, with 10 bases in the middle. This CDR3 comprises 16 residues. CDR3 bases: TGTGCCAGCAGCGTAGCTTCCTGGAGCTCCTACAATGAGCAGTTCTTC. Residues: CASSVASWSSYNEQFF.

The gene calls are TRBV29-1 and TRBJ1-1; weak D call: TRBD1 (6 bases). CDR1 is SQVTM, CDR2 ANQGSEA, per germline. This CDR3 has 13 residues. The ends were cut back, 8 bases at V and 6 bases at J, with 19 bases in the middle. The chain's CDR3 is CSLTRQVEAEAFF. The CDR3 DNA follows: TGCAGCCTAACTAGACAGGTGGAAGCTGAAGCTTTCTTT.

The gene calls are TRBV7-9 and TRBJ1-3; D might be TRBD1 (5 bases). V shed 3 bases and J shed 0 bases, with 9 bases lying between them. Germline V CDR1 and CDR2: SEHNR, FQNEAQ (reference sequence). CDR3 size: 15 residues. CDR3 bases: TGTGCCAGCAGCTTCGACAGATCCTCTGGAAACACCATATATTTT. It is translated as CASSFDRSSGNTIYF.

This sequence joins TRBV4-1 and TRBJ2-2, with 10 bases aligning to TRBD1. The trim removed 5 bases at V and 3 bases at J, leaving 18 bases unmatched. CDR1 and CDR2 (germline): MGHRA, YSYEKL. The CDR3 extends over 20 amino acids. CDR3 nucleotides: TGCGCCAGCAGCTCGGGACAGGGGAGAAGCGGGAGTTACGACACCGGGGAGCTGTTTTTT. This codes for CASSSGQGRSGSYDTGELFF.

This chain connects TRBV4-1 to TRBJ2-2, with TRBD2 identical over 13 bases. The CDR3 extends over 18 amino acids. V was pared by 0 bases and J by 8 bases, with 9 bases of the junction left unmatched. Per the germline V gene, CDR1 is MGHRA and CDR2 is YSYEKL. The CDR3 DNA sequence: TGCGCCAGCAGCCAAGAATGGGGACTAGCGGGGTCGGCGGGGGAGCTGTTTTTT. It codes for CASSQEWGLAGSAGELFF.

The genes are TRBV28 and TRBJ1-1, with D perhaps matching TRBD1 (6 bases). CDR1 and CDR2 from the germline V gene are MDHEN and SYDVKM. This CDR3 is built from 13 residues. Trimming cost V 4 bases and J 10 bases, with 16 bases left between them. CDR3 bases: TGTGCCAGCAGTTCCGACAGGACTGGTCCAGCTTTCTTT. Its protein is CASSSDRTGPAFF.

CDR3 bases: TGCGCCAGCAGCCATTTACTTGACAGCTACGGCTACACCTTC. Amino acid sequence: CASSHLLDSYGYTF. V gene TRBV4-3 combines with J gene TRBJ1-2; TRBD1 might be the D (5 bases). The germline gives CDR1 LGHNA, CDR2 YSLEER. Trimming removed 3 bases at V and 8 bases at J, with 16 bases between. The CDR3 totals 14 residues.

The chain carries TRBV2 and TRBJ1-5; D gene unclear. The germline CDR1 and CDR2 sequences are SNHLY and FYNNEI. CDR3 length: 15 amino acids. V dropped 4 bases and J dropped 1 base, with 11 bases sitting between them. CDR3 amino acids: CASSVYQTSNQPQHF. The CDR3 DNA is TGTGCCAGCAGTGTCTACCAAACCAGCAATCAGCCCCAGCATTTT.

V gene TRBV9 combines with J gene TRBJ1-6, with 8 bases lining up with TRBD1. The V and J ends lost 3 bases and 7 bases, in that order; junction bases with no gene match: 3. The CDR3 consists of 14 residues. Germline loops: CDR1 SGDLS, CDR2 YYNGEE. CDR3 region: CASSARDRNSPLHF. The CDR3 DNA follows: TGTGCCAGCAGCGCCCGGGACAGGAATTCACCCCTCCACTTT.

The CDR3 is CASSLGTGLEQYF. In nucleotides, the CDR3 is TGCGCCAGCAGCTTAGGGACAGGGCTCGAGCAGTACTTC. The rearrangement links TRBV5-1 to TRBJ2-7; 9 nucleotides align to TRBD1. V lost 2 bases, J lost 6 bases, and 3 bases stayed unmatched. This CDR3 region has 13 residues. Germline values: CDR1 SGHRS, CDR2 YFSETQ.

V and J are TRBV27 and TRBJ1-5; D may be TRBD1 (6 bases). V was clipped by 3 bases and J by 5 bases, with 8 bases between them. CDR3 length: 13 residues. Germline V gives CDR1 MNHEY, CDR2 SMNVEV (reference sequence). The DNA for the CDR3 is TGTGCCAGCAGTTTCGCAGGGGATCAGCCCCAGCATTTT. Its translation is CASSFAGDQPQHF.

The chain is built from TRBV6-1 and TRBJ2-7; no clear D. There are 14 residues in the CDR3. The germline V gene has CDR1 MNHNS and CDR2 SASEGT. Trimming shortened V by 2 bases and J by 5 bases, and 13 bases separated the two germline ends. The CDR3: CASSESLRTNEQYF. The CDR3 bases are TGTGCCAGCAGTGAATCCCTCCGAACAAACGAGCAGTACTTC.

The CDR3 spells CASSGDTSGRAEQYF. The CDR3 DNA sequence: TGTGCCAGCTCGGGGGACACTAGCGGGAGGGCCGAGCAGTACTTC. The rearrangement links TRBV18 to TRBJ2-7; TRBD2 aligns across 13 bases. With 6 bases clipped from V and 6 bases from J, the junction kept 8 bases outside the gene matches. Germline CDR1 and CDR2: KGHSH and LQKENI. The CDR3 is 15 amino acids.

The V gene is TRBV6-1, the J gene TRBJ2-1; 11 bases agree with TRBD2. Germline CDR1 and CDR2: MNHNS and SASEGT. The CDR3 consists of 18 residues. Unmatched junction bases numbered 12, after V lost 4 bases and J lost 4 bases. CDR3 coding DNA: TGTGCCAGCAGTGTACTAGCGGGAGCGGGGGCGGGATACAATGAGCAGTTCTTC. It is translated as CASSVLAGAGAGYNEQFF.

This sequence joins TRBV2 and TRBJ2-7, with 9 bases fitting TRBD1. J lost 5 bases, V lost 3 bases, and 8 bases had no gene match. This CDR3 region has 15 residues. The germline CDR1 and CDR2 sequences are SNHLY and FYNNEI. The CDR3 protein is CASSDRDRVPHEQYF. The CDR3 nucleotides are TGTGCCAGCAGTGACAGGGACAGGGTTCCCCACGAGCAGTACTTC. Together with reference TRBV2 and TRBJ2-7, the CDR3 gives the full variable domain: EPEVTQTPSHQVTQMGQEVILRCVPISNHLYFYWYRQILGQKVEFLVSFYNNEISEKSEIFDDQFSVERPDGSNFTLKIRSTKLEDSAMYFCASSDRDRVPHEQYFGPGTRLTVT.